This paragraph reports one T cell receptor (beta chain). Its specificity is unknown. The sample originates from a study of shared clonotypes between healthy human individuals. Study results and caveats: Sharing across several donors was seen in roughly 5.2% of naive CD4 clonotypes. Clonotypes shared by all four donors outscored non-shared clonotypes in generation probability.

Clones were sequenced by immunoSEQ multiplex PCR, and TCRdb holds only the in-frame ones, with some missing. This table holds around 980,000 clones, approximately 80% found once. The donors were all Caucasian adults (living in Nashville, Tennessee). Germline-derived CDR1 and CDR2 are SGHNT and YYREEE (reference sequence). The trim removed 4 bases at V and 8 bases at J, leaving 11 bases unmatched. This CDR3 comprises 14 residues. The receptor comes from a man aged 18 to 30 in good health. Some clones in this sample may be carry-over from other donors' samples. Sequencing was done on a sample of memory CD4+ T cells from PBMCs. Subset meaning: CD45RA-negative fraction. The rearrangement joins TRBV5-4 to TRBJ1-2, with 7 bases fitting TRBD1. The CDR3: CASSQGTGVYGYTF. The CDR3 DNA reads TGTGCCAGCAGCCAAGGAACAGGGGTCTACGGCTACACCTTC.